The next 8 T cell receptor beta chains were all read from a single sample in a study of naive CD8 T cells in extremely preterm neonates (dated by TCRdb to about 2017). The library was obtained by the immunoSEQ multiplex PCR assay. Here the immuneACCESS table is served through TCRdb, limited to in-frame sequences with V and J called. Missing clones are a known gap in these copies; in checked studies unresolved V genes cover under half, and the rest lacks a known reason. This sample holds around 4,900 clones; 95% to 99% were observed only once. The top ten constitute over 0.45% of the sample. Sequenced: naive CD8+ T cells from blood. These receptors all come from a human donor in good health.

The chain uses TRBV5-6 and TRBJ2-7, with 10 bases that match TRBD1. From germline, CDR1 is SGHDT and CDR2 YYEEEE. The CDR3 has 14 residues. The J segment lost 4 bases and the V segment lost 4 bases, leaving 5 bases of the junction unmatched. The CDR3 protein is CASSPGTGVYEQYF. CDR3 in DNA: TGTGCCAGCAGCCCCGGGACAGGGGTTTACGAGCAGTACTTC.

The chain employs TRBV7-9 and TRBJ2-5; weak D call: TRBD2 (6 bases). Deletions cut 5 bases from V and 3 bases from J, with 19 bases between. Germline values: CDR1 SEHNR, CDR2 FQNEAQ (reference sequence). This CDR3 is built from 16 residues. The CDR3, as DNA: TGTGCCAGCAGCCCTCCGCGGTTGGTAGCGGAAGAGACCCAGTACTTC. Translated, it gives CASSPPRLVAEETQYF.

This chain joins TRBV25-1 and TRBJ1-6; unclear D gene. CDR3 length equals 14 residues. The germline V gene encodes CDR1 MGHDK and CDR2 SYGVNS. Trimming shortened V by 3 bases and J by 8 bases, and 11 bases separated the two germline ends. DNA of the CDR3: TGTGCCAGCAGTGATTCCCTAACGGATTCACCCCTCCACTTT. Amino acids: CASSDSLTDSPLHF. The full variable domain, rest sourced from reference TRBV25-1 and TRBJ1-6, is EADIYQTPRYLVIGTGKKITLECSQTMGHDKMYWYQQDPGMELHLIHYSYGVNSTEKGDLSSESTVSRIRTEHFPLTLESARPSHTSQYLCASSDSLTDSPLHFGNGTRLTVT.

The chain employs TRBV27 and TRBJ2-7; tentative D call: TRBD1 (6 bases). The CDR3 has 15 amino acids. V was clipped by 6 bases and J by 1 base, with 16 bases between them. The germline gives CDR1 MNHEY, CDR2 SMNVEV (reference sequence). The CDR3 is CASSPYRDLSYEQYF. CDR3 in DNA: TGTGCCAGCAGCCCCTACAGGGACCTTTCCTACGAGCAGTACTTC.

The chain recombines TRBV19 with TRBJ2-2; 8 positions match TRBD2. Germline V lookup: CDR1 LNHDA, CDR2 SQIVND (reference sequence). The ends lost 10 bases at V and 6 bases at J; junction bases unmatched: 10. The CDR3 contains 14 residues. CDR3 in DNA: TGTGCCACCCGGGGTAGCGGGACACCCGGGGAGCTGTTTTTT. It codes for CATRGSGTPGELFF.

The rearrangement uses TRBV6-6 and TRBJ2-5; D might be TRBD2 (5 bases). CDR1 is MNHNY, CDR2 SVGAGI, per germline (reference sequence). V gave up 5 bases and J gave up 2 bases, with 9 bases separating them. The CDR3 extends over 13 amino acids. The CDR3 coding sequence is TGTGCCAGCAGTCCGGGATTACAAGAGACCCAGTACTTC. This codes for CASSPGLQETQYF.

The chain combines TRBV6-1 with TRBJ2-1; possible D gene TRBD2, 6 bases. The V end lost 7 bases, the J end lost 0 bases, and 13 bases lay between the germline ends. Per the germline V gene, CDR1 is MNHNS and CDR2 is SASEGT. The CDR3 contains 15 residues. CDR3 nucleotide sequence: TGTGCCAGCACCTCTGACGGGAGCTCCTACAATGAGCAGTTCTTC. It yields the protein CASTSDGSSYNEQFF.

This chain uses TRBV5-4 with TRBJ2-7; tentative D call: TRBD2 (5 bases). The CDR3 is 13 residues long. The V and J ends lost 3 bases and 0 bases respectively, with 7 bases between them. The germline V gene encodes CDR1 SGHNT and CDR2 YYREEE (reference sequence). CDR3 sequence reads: CASSSGDSYEQYF. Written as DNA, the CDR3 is TGTGCCAGCAGCTCCGGGGACTCCTACGAGCAGTACTTC.